Many counts were recorded for the clone carrying this TCR beta chain. Its antigen is still unknown. cDNA synthesis was performed by 5'RACE with 10-nucleotide random UMIs. MiXCR, applied by TCRdb to the 5' RACE reads, yields one record per CDR3 protein. The table includes roughly 67,000 distinct CDR3 sequences, under 5% detected once. This sample is part of a study of neurological immune-mediated disorders. V trimming: 2 bases; J trimming: 1 base; junction bases outside the gene matches: 2. This CDR3 is 14 amino acids long. The germline CDR1 and CDR2 sequences are SGHRS and YFSETQ. General observations from the study: Patients with HTLV-1-associated myelopathy had the highest level of TCR clonal expansion, whereas patients with multiple sclerosis had the lowest level, falling beneath the level found in healthy controls. One related-CDR3 cluster, identified by phylogenetic grouping, held the repertoires of 18 of 34 multiple sclerosis patients and was a possible signature.

This clonotype was obtained from a man between 45 and 60 years old with multiple sclerosis. The specimen sequenced was PBMCs. The V call is TRBV5-1, the J call TRBJ1-1; TRBD1 aligns across 7 bases. The DNA of the CDR3 is TGCGCCAGCAGCTTCGACAGGGCGAACACTGAAGCTTTCTTT. This encodes CASSFDRANTEAFF.